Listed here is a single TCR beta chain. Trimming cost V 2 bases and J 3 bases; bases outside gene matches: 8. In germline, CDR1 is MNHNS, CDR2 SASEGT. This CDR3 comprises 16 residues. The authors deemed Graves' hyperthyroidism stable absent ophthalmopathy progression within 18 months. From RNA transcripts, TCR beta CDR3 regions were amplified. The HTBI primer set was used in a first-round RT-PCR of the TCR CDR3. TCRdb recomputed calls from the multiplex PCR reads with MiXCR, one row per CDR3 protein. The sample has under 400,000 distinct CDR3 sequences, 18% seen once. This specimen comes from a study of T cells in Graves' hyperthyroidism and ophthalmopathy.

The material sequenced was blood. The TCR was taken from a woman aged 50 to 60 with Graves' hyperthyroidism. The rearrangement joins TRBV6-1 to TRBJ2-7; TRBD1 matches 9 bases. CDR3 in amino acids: CASSEYDGQGHYEQYV. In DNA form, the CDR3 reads TGTGCCAGCAGTGAATATGACGGACAGGGGCACTACGAGCAGTACGTC.